The 27 T cell receptor beta chains below were found in one sample sequenced in a study of blood T cell repertoires in COVID-19. TCRdb's table, derived via immunoSEQ multiplex PCR, lists solely in-frame clones and lacks some. The sample holds about 110,000 clones, around 86% seen once. Sequences were obtained from peripheral blood. These receptors were collected from a man aged 40-49 years with acute or convalescent COVID-19.

J is TRBJ2-2 and V is TRBV30, with 11 positions matching TRBD2. Per germline, CDR1 GTSNPN and CDR2 SVGIG (reference sequence). The CDR3 is 15 amino acids. The CDR3, as DNA: TGTGCGGCCGGGACTAGCGGTGCCGGCACCGGGGAGCTGTTTTTT. This sequence encodes CAAGTSGAGTGELFF.

This clone was counted a few times. The chain has TRBV5-4 and TRBJ1-4, with D perhaps matching TRBD1 (5 bases). Trimming cost V 4 bases and J 5 bases, with 15 bases left between them. Per germline, CDR1 SGHNT and CDR2 YYREEE (reference sequence). The CDR3 covers 15 residues. The CDR3 nucleotides are TGTGCCAGCAGCCCGGATCTGGGGGGGAATGAAAAACTGTTTTTT. Its translation is CASSPDLGGNEKLFF.

The chain is built from TRBV7-7 and TRBJ2-1; 13 nucleotides match TRBD2. The ends lost 0 bases at V and 10 bases at J; junction bases unmatched: 6. Germline CDR1 and CDR2: SSHAT and FNYEAQ (reference sequence). This CDR3 spans 16 amino acids. The CDR3 nucleotides are TGTGCCAGCAGCTTAGCGGGGACTAGCGGGACAACCGAGCAGTTCTTC. Translating gives CASSLAGTSGTTEQFF. Full variable domain (outside the CDR3, taken from reference TRBV7-7 and TRBJ2-1): GAGVSQSPRYKVTKRGQDVTLRCDPISSHATLYWYQQALGQGPEFLTYFNYEAQPDKSGLPSDRFSAERPEGSISTLTIQRTEQRDSAMYRCASSLAGTSGTTEQFFGPGTRLTVL.

This chain joins TRBV3-1 (or the pseudogene TRBV3-2) and TRBJ1-3; no definite D call. The CDR3 spans 17 residues. The germline V and J ends were trimmed by 3 bases and 0 bases, with 15 bases remaining between them. The germline V gene has CDR1 LGHDT and CDR2 YNNKEL (reference sequence). In nucleotides, the CDR3 is TGTGCCAGCAGCCAGGTGCAGAGCGGATACTCTGGAAACACCATATATTTT. Translating gives CASSQVQSGYSGNTIYF.

The gene calls are TRBV7-2 and TRBJ1-2; 11 positions agree with TRBD1. Trimming at V came to 1 base and at J to 6 bases, leaving 7 bases not matched to a gene. The CDR3 runs to 16 residues. Per germline, CDR1 SGHTA and CDR2 FQGNSA. CDR3 amino acids: CASSLGTGGASHGYTF. The DNA for the CDR3 is TGTGCCAGCAGCTTAGGGACAGGGGGCGCGTCCCATGGCTACACCTTC. The variable domain in full, with the rest retrieved from reference TRBV7-2 and TRBJ1-2, is GAGVSQSPSNKVTEKGKDVELRCDPISGHTALYWYRQSLGQGLEFLIYFQGNSAPDKSGLPSDRFSAERTGGSVSTLTIQRTQQEDSAVYLCASSLGTGGASHGYTFGSGTRLTVV.

This sequence joins TRBV5-6 and TRBJ1-3; perhaps TRBD1 as D (5 bases). The CDR3 sequence is 13 residues long. Deletions cut 3 bases from V and 4 bases from J, with 8 bases between. Germline values: CDR1 SGHDT, CDR2 YYEEEE. The CDR3 is CASSYGQGNTIYF. The CDR3 DNA is TGTGCCAGCAGCTATGGACAAGGAAACACCATATATTTT.

This clone was picked up one time. The chain couples TRBV2 to TRBJ1-1; 7 positions match TRBD1. The germline CDR1 and CDR2 sequences are SNHLY and FYNNEI. The CDR3 length is 13 residues. V lost 4 bases, J lost 6 bases, and 5 bases stayed unmatched. The CDR3 protein is CASSVTGDAEAFF. CDR3 bases: TGTGCCAGCAGTGTAACAGGGGACGCTGAAGCTTTCTTT.

V is TRBV14 and J is TRBJ1-1, with no clear D. This CDR3 comprises 12 residues. Germline V gives CDR1 SGHDN, CDR2 FVKESK. Trimming took off 2 bases at V and 2 bases at J, with 3 bases between the two ends. CDR3: CASSQTNTEAFF. For the CDR3, the DNA is TGTGCCAGCAGCCAAACAAACACTGAAGCTTTCTTT. Drawing the rest from reference TRBV14 and TRBJ1-1, the complete variable domain is EAGVTQFPSHSVIEKGQTVTLRCDPISGHDNLYWYRRVMGKEIKFLLHFVKESKQDESGMPNNRFLAERTGGTYSTLKVQPAELEDSGVYFCASSQTNTEAFFGQGTRLTVV.

This clone was observed a few times. V usage is TRBV12-3 or TRBV12-4 and J usage is TRBJ1-2; 9 positions match TRBD1. The length of the CDR3 is 13 residues. Trimming cost V 5 bases and J 4 bases; bases outside gene matches: 2. CDR3 in amino acids: CASSTGGGYGYTF. The CDR3, as DNA: TGTGCCAGCAGTACAGGGGGCGGCTATGGCTACACCTTC.

The rearrangement joins TRBV27 to TRBJ2-2, with D hard to call. The V gene lost 6 bases and the J gene lost 0 bases, with 8 bases spanning the gap. The germline V gene encodes CDR1 MNHEY and CDR2 SMNVEV (reference sequence). The CDR3 has 14 amino acids. This chain's CDR3 is CASRTRTNTGELFF. The CDR3 nucleotides are TGTGCCAGCAGGACTCGGACGAACACCGGGGAGCTGTTTTTT.

This sequence joins TRBV4-1 and TRBJ1-2; no reliable D call. The CDR3 is made up of 13 amino acids. Germline lookup yields CDR1 MGHRA and CDR2 YSYEKL. The V and J ends lost 2 bases and 0 bases respectively, with 4 bases between them. CDR3 amino acids: CASSQPANYGYTF. The CDR3 DNA follows: TGCGCCAGCAGCCAACCAGCTAACTATGGCTACACCTTC.

About this clone itself: An end of the junction differs from the germline gene, which may be a read error. DNA for the CDR3: TGCGCCAGCAGCTTCCAAAATACAGGGGTCAACGTCCTGACTTTC. It specifies CASSFQNTGVNVLTF. This rearrangement joins TRBV5-1 to TRBJ2-6, with TRBD1 identical over 7 bases. The CDR3 loop spans 15 amino acids. The germline V gene has CDR1 SGHRS and CDR2 YFSETQ.

V gene TRBV30 combines with J gene TRBJ2-7; 9 bases line up with TRBD1. The J segment lost 3 bases and the V segment lost 1 base, leaving 10 bases of the junction unmatched. Per germline, CDR1 GTSNPN and CDR2 SVGIG (reference sequence). CDR3 length: 16 amino acids. The CDR3 DNA sequence: TGTGCCTGGAGTGGGGCTGGACAGGGGATCTACTACGAGCAGTACTTC. Encoded protein: CAWSGAGQGIYYEQYF.

The chain recombines TRBV9 with TRBJ1-2; D is possibly TRBD1 (5 bases). The germline CDR1 and CDR2 sequences are SGDLS and YYNGEE. The ends were cut back, 0 bases at V and 4 bases at J, with 13 bases in the middle. This CDR3 is built from 15 residues. Here the CDR3 DNA reads TGTGCCAGCAGCGTAGGTAGCTCAAGGGGCTATGGCTACACCTTC. Its translation: CASSVGSSRGYGYTF. The whole variable domain, remainder taken from reference TRBV9 and TRBJ1-2, is DSGVTQTPKHLITATGQRVTLRCSPRSGDLSVYWYQQSLDQGLQFLIQYYNGEERAKGNILERFSAQQFPDLHSELNLSSLELGDSALYFCASSVGSSRGYGYTFGSGTRLTVV.

The gene calls are TRBV27 and TRBJ2-7; 9 bases are shared with TRBD1. Trimming cost V 5 bases and J 1 base; bases outside gene matches: 6. The CDR3 spans 15 residues. Germline CDR1 MNHEY, CDR2 SMNVEV (reference sequence). The CDR3 reads CASSTRQGGSYEQYF. The CDR3, as DNA: TGTGCCAGCAGTACAAGACAGGGGGGTTCCTACGAGCAGTACTTC.

The rearrangement links TRBV27 to TRBJ1-4; TRBD1 might be the D (5 bases). The germline V and J ends were trimmed by 5 bases and 7 bases, with 17 bases remaining between them. This CDR3 region has 15 residues. The germline V gene encodes CDR1 MNHEY and CDR2 SMNVEV (reference sequence). The CDR3 DNA reads TGTGCCAGCAGTAAGCGCAGGGCTACGGGTGAAAAACTGTTTTTT. Translated, it gives CASSKRRATGEKLFF.

The chain combines TRBV30 with TRBJ1-1; D is perhaps TRBD1 (5 bases). The CDR3 length is 13 residues. Germline V gene data show CDR1 as GTSNPN and CDR2 as SVGIG (reference sequence). Trimming removed 2 bases from V and 4 bases from J, with 11 bases in between. In DNA, the CDR3 is TGTGCCTGGAGTACTTCGCAGGGCACTGAAGCTTTCTTT. This translates into CAWSTSQGTEAFF.

The genes are TRBV11-2 and TRBJ1-4, with a weak D call TRBD1 (5 bases). The CDR3 has 13 amino acids. Per germline, CDR1 SGHAT and CDR2 FQNNGV. The V end was cut by 2 bases, the J end by 7 bases, with 8 bases between. The CDR3, as DNA: TGTGCCAGCAGCTTACAGGGTCGTGAAAAACTGTTTTTT. Protein sequence: CASSLQGREKLFF.

V is TRBV6-5 and J is TRBJ1-2; maybe TRBD1 (6 bases). The CDR3 spans 14 residues. The germline V gene has CDR1 MNHEY and CDR2 SVGAGI. The ends were cut back, 7 bases at V and 5 bases at J, with 17 bases in the middle. The CDR3 spells CASTRPGGSYGYTF. The DNA of the CDR3 is TGTGCCAGCACACGACCGGGGGGCTCGTATGGCTACACCTTC.

This chain connects TRBV11-2 to TRBJ2-5; 7 bases line up with TRBD1. V trimming: 5 bases; J trimming: 7 bases; junction bases outside the gene matches: 7. Looked up from germline, CDR1 is SGHAT and CDR2 is FQNNGV. The CDR3 sequence is 13 residues long. DNA of the CDR3: TGTGCCAGCAGCGGAACAGGGGCGGGGACCCAGTACTTC. This encodes CASSGTGAGTQYF.

The CDR3 nucleotides read TGTGCCAGCAGCGTAGATCTAGCGGGGGGGCCGTCGGGCGAGCAGTACTTC. This codes for CASSVDLAGGPSGEQYF. The V gene is TRBV9, the J gene TRBJ2-7; 12 positions match TRBD2. The CDR3 runs to 17 residues. Germline CDR1 reads SGDLS; CDR2 reads YYNGEE. With V trimmed by 0 bases and J by 6 bases, 10 bases remained unmatched.

The chain uses TRBV19 and TRBJ1-5; no clear D. This CDR3 contains 12 residues. Germline CDR1 LNHDA, CDR2 SQIVND (reference sequence). V lost 5 bases, J lost 7 bases, and 9 bases lay in between. The CDR3 region has the DNA TGTGCCAGTAGTGAGGTTCGCCAGCCCCAGCATTTT. Translated, it gives CASSEVRQPQHF.

The V call is TRBV24-1, the J call TRBJ2-5; 7 nucleotides line up with TRBD2. Unmatched junction bases numbered 27, after V lost 7 bases and J lost 2 bases. Germline-derived CDR1 and CDR2 are KGHDR and SFDVKD. This CDR3 region has 21 residues. CDR3 sequence: CATSNLPLPSGQAGGQETQYF. The CDR3 DNA reads TGTGCCACCAGCAACCTCCCTCTCCCTAGCGGACAAGCAGGAGGGCAAGAGACCCAGTACTTC.

The V and J genes are TRBV19 and TRBJ2-1; possibly TRBD1 for D (6 bases). The CDR3 is made up of 15 amino acids. CDR1 and CDR2 from the germline V gene are LNHDA and SQIVND (reference sequence). Trimming took 10 bases from V and 4 from J, leaving 20 bases between them. CDR3 in amino acids: CATKLRRGNYNEQFF. In nucleotides, the CDR3 is TGTGCCACCAAGTTACGCAGGGGAAATTACAATGAGCAGTTCTTC. Full variable domain (rest looked up from reference TRBV19 and TRBJ2-1): DGGITQSPKYLFRKEGQNVTLSCEQNLNHDAMYWYRQDPGQGLRLIYYSQIVNDFQKGDIAEGYSVSREKKESFPLTVTSAQKNPTAFYLCATKLRRGNYNEQFFGPGTRLTVL.

V is TRBV2 and J is TRBJ1-2; TRBD1 agrees at 7 bases. CDR1 and CDR2 from the germline V gene are SNHLY and FYNNEI. V trimming: 10 bases; J trimming: 6 bases; junction bases outside the gene matches: 17. There are 15 residues in the CDR3. The CDR3 nucleotides read TGTGCCACCCTTTCATGGGTAGGGGGCGATGATGGCTACACCTTC. Translated, it gives CATLSWVGGDDGYTF.

Points on this clone: Other DNA sequences of this sample code for an identical CDR3. This sequence joins TRBV6-5 and TRBJ1-6; no clear D. CDR1 and CDR2 (germline): MNHEY, SVGAGI. Trimming took 3 bases from V and 6 from J, leaving 3 bases between them. This CDR3 comprises 12 residues. Here the CDR3 DNA reads TGTGCCAGCAGTTATAGTAATTCACCCCTCCACTTT. Residues: CASSYSNSPLHF.

V usage is TRBV9 and J usage is TRBJ1-2; 7 bases line up with TRBD1. CDR1 SGDLS and CDR2 YYNGEE come from the germline V gene. V lost 3 bases to trimming and J lost 7 bases; unmatched junction nucleotides: 9. The CDR3 is made up of 14 amino acids. The CDR3 sequence is CASSGSGGGLGYTF. CDR3 nucleotide sequence: TGTGCCAGCAGCGGGTCGGGAGGGGGCCTTGGCTACACCTTC.